Listed below are T cell receptor beta chains from one sample, sequenced in a study of brain T cells in children with intractable seizures. Measured with immunoSEQ multiplex PCR; TCRdb has only the in-frame clones, and not every one. The sample includes tens of thousands of clones, 90% to 95% of them seen just once. The sample consisted of peripheral blood, taken at surgery. Source of these receptors: a boy under two years old with tuberous sclerosis and intractable seizures. Both conserved end residues are part of each CDR3. A D gene is named only where the DNA matches it firmly. Not every row has a clone size; where given, it reads once, few, many or a size class.

d_gene: TRBD2
v_gene: TRBV2
j_gene: TRBJ2-7
abundance: NA
CDR3aa: CASSLLAGAYEQYF
CDR3nt: TGTGCCAGCAGTTTACTAGCGGGAGCCTACGAGCAGTACTTC

d_gene: NA
v_gene: TRBV10-2
j_gene: TRBJ1-6
abundance: NA
CDR3aa: CASSEVSSYNSPLHF
CDR3nt: TGCGCCAGCAGTGAAGTGAGCTCCTATAATTCACCCCTCCACTTT

d_gene: NA
v_gene: TRBV7-9
j_gene: TRBJ2-4
abundance: NA
CDR3aa: CASSLGSPRGRRDKNIQYF
CDR3nt: TGTGCCAGCAGCTTAGGGTCCCCAAGGGGCAGGCGCGACAAAAACATTCAGTACTTC

d_gene: NA
v_gene: TRBV7-8
j_gene: TRBJ1-5
abundance: NA
CDR3aa: CASSPGGYQPQHF
CDR3nt: TGTGCCAGCAGCCCCGGGGGATATCAGCCCCAGCATTTT

d_gene: NA
v_gene: TRBV25-1
j_gene: TRBJ2-7
abundance: NA
CDR3aa: CASSDPSIYEQYF
CDR3nt: TGTGCCAGCAGTGACCCAAGCATCTACGAGCAGTACTTC

d_gene: NA
v_gene: TRBV2
j_gene: TRBJ1-1
abundance: NA
CDR3aa: CASSDDGRVTEAFF
CDR3nt: TGTGCCAGCAGTGACGACGGCAGGGTGACTGAAGCTTTCTTT

d_gene: TRBD1
v_gene: TRBV5-8
j_gene: TRBJ2-4
abundance: NA
CDR3aa: CASSLTGGNIQYF
CDR3nt: TGTGCCAGCAGCTTGACAGGGGGGAACATTCAGTACTTC

d_gene: NA
v_gene: TRBV6-4
j_gene: TRBJ2-3
abundance: once
CDR3aa: CASSAGGTDTQYF
CDR3nt: TGTGCCAGCAGTGCAGGGGGCACAGATACGCAGTATTTT

d_gene: NA
v_gene: TRBV29-1
j_gene: TRBJ1-5
abundance: NA
CDR3aa: CSVRLGENQPQHF
CDR3nt: TGCAGCGTCCGCCTCGGGGAAAATCAGCCCCAGCATTTT

d_gene: NA
v_gene: TRBV27
j_gene: TRBJ1-4
abundance: NA
CDR3aa: CASRPGQYFEKLFF
CDR3nt: TGTGCCAGCAGACCAGGACAGTACTTTGAAAAACTGTTTTTT

d_gene: TRBD2
v_gene: TRBV5-1
j_gene: TRBJ2-2
abundance: NA
CDR3aa: CASNPTSGVTGELFF
CDR3nt: TGCGCCAGCAACCCGACTAGCGGGGTCACCGGGGAGCTGTTTTTT

d_gene: NA
v_gene: TRBV7-8
j_gene: TRBJ1-1
abundance: NA
CDR3aa: CASSEQGWTEAFF
CDR3nt: TGTGCCAGCAGCGAACAGGGATGGACTGAAGCTTTCTTT

d_gene: NA
v_gene: TRBV6-5
j_gene: TRBJ1-1
abundance: NA
CDR3aa: CASSLRTANTEAFF
CDR3nt: TGTGCCAGCAGTCTCCGGACAGCGAACACTGAAGCTTTCTTT

d_gene: NA
v_gene: TRBV5-6
j_gene: TRBJ1-5
abundance: few
CDR3aa: CASSLGVSQPQHF
CDR3nt: TGTGCCAGCAGCTTAGGAGTCAGTCAGCCCCAGCATTTT

d_gene: NA
v_gene: TRBV6-5
j_gene: TRBJ1-2
abundance: NA
CDR3aa: CASAVRRTNYGYTF
CDR3nt: TGTGCCAGCGCAGTCCGACGGACCAACTATGGCTACACCTTC

d_gene: NA
v_gene: TRBV6-5
j_gene: TRBJ1-4
abundance: once
CDR3aa: CASRPPGGKLFF
CDR3nt: TGTGCCAGCAGACCCCCTGGAGGAAAACTGTTTTTT

d_gene: NA
v_gene: TRBV3-1/TRBV3-2
j_gene: TRBJ1-1
abundance: NA
CDR3aa: CASSSAGSQNTEAFF
CDR3nt: TGTGCCAGCAGCTCAGCGGGCTCACAGAACACTGAAGCTTTCTTT

d_gene: TRBD1
v_gene: TRBV7-9
j_gene: TRBJ1-2
abundance: NA
CDR3aa: CASSPGQGADYGYTF
CDR3nt: TGTGCCAGCAGCCCGGGACAGGGGGCAGACTATGGCTACACCTTC

d_gene: NA
v_gene: TRBV28
j_gene: TRBJ1-4
abundance: NA
CDR3aa: CASSAPLVGLNEKLFF
CDR3nt: TGTGCCAGCAGTGCCCCCCTAGTGGGCCTTAATGAAAAACTGTTTTTT

d_gene: NA
v_gene: TRBV2
j_gene: TRBJ2-5
abundance: NA
CDR3aa: CASIRGPETQYF
CDR3nt: TGTGCCAGCATTCGGGGGCCGGAGACCCAGTACTTC

d_gene: NA
v_gene: TRBV2
j_gene: TRBJ1-2
abundance: NA
CDR3aa: CASSVRQEDTF
CDR3nt: TGTGCCAGCAGTGTTCGGCAGGAGGACACCTTC

d_gene: NA
v_gene: TRBV12-3/TRBV12-4
j_gene: TRBJ1-1
abundance: once
CDR3aa: CATRDRSNTEAFF
CDR3nt: TGTGCCACCCGAGACAGATCGAACACTGAAGCTTTCTTT

d_gene: NA
v_gene: TRBV27
j_gene: TRBJ1-5
abundance: NA
CDR3aa: CASRTTGTPFSNQPQHF
CDR3nt: TGTGCCAGCCGGACCACAGGGACTCCCTTTAGCAATCAGCCCCAGCATTTT

d_gene: NA
v_gene: TRBV19
j_gene: TRBJ2-5
abundance: NA
CDR3aa: CASSITDQETQYF
CDR3nt: TGTGCCAGTAGTATCACCGATCAAGAGACCCAGTACTTC

d_gene: TRBD2
v_gene: TRBV5-6
j_gene: TRBJ2-1
abundance: NA
CDR3aa: CASSPLAGVQEQFF
CDR3nt: TGTGCCAGCAGCCCACTGGCGGGAGTACAAGAGCAGTTCTTC

d_gene: NA
v_gene: TRBV15
j_gene: TRBJ2-1
abundance: NA
CDR3aa: CATSRGALGGVRNEQFF
CDR3nt: TGTGCCACCAGCAGAGGCGCTCTAGGTGGGGTCAGGAATGAGCAGTTCTTC

d_gene: TRBD2
v_gene: TRBV4-1
j_gene: TRBJ2-7
abundance: NA
CDR3aa: CASSQVTRWTSSYEQYF
CDR3nt: TGCGCCAGCAGCCAAGTAACGAGATGGACTAGCTCCTACGAGCAGTACTTC

d_gene: NA
v_gene: TRBV10-3
j_gene: TRBJ1-3
abundance: NA
CDR3aa: CAIKEGISGNTIYF
CDR3nt: TGTGCCATCAAGGAGGGCATCTCTGGAAACACCATATATTTT

d_gene: NA
v_gene: TRBV5-4
j_gene: TRBJ2-3
abundance: NA
CDR3aa: CASSLEPQADTQYF
CDR3nt: TGTGCCAGCAGCTTGGAACCCCAGGCAGATACGCAGTATTTT

d_gene: NA
v_gene: TRBV6-2/TRBV6-3
j_gene: TRBJ1-3
abundance: NA
CDR3aa: CASSYNPGGNTIYF
CDR3nt: TGTGCCAGCAGTTACAACCCTGGTGGAAACACCATATATTTT

d_gene: NA
v_gene: TRBV7-9
j_gene: TRBJ1-1
abundance: NA
CDR3aa: CASSSRTWRDTEAFF
CDR3nt: TGTGCCAGCAGCTCACGTACCTGGAGGGACACTGAAGCTTTCTTT

d_gene: NA
v_gene: TRBV3-1/TRBV3-2
j_gene: TRBJ1-2
abundance: NA
CDR3aa: CASSQQEGYGYTF
CDR3nt: TGTGCCAGCAGCCAGCAAGAGGGCTATGGCTACACCTTC

d_gene: NA
v_gene: TRBV29-1
j_gene: TRBJ1-2
abundance: NA
CDR3aa: CSVDQAYGYTF
CDR3nt: TGCAGCGTTGATCAGGCATATGGCTACACCTTC

d_gene: NA
v_gene: TRBV7-6
j_gene: TRBJ2-1
abundance: NA
CDR3aa: CASSLRSPQGRYNEQFF
CDR3nt: TGTGCCAGCAGCTTACGATCCCCACAGGGACGGTACAATGAGCAGTTCTTC

d_gene: NA
v_gene: TRBV12-3/TRBV12-4
j_gene: TRBJ1-4
abundance: NA
CDR3aa: CASSTTGREKLFF
CDR3nt: TGTGCCAGCAGTACTACAGGGAGGGAAAAACTGTTTTTT

d_gene: TRBD2
v_gene: TRBV19
j_gene: TRBJ2-1
abundance: NA
CDR3aa: CASSIGLGTNEQFF
CDR3nt: TGTGCCAGTAGTATTGGACTAGGAACCAATGAGCAGTTCTTC

d_gene: NA
v_gene: TRBV30
j_gene: TRBJ2-7
abundance: once
CDR3aa: CAWSGGAGGYEQYF
CDR3nt: TGTGCCTGGAGTGGGGGGGCCGGGGGCTACGAGCAGTACTTC

d_gene: TRBD2
v_gene: TRBV20-1
j_gene: TRBJ2-1
abundance: NA
CDR3aa: CSASRTSVYNEQFF
CDR3nt: TGCAGTGCTAGTAGGACTAGCGTCTACAATGAGCAGTTCTTC

d_gene: NA
v_gene: TRBV7-9
j_gene: TRBJ2-6
abundance: once
CDR3aa: CASRSTAGANVLTF
CDR3nt: TGTGCCAGCAGATCCACGGCTGGGGCCAACGTCCTGACTTTC

d_gene: NA
v_gene: TRBV12-3/TRBV12-4
j_gene: TRBJ1-2
abundance: NA
CDR3aa: CATRQVGYTF
CDR3nt: TGTGCCACCCGACAGGTTGGCTACACCTTC

d_gene: NA
v_gene: TRBV4-1
j_gene: TRBJ2-1
abundance: NA
CDR3aa: CASSQDWEGIGNEQFF
CDR3nt: TGCGCCAGCAGCCAAGATTGGGAAGGGATCGGCAATGAGCAGTTCTTC

d_gene: NA
v_gene: TRBV6-5
j_gene: TRBJ1-2
abundance: NA
CDR3aa: CASSPLGAGGYTF
CDR3nt: TGTGCCAGCAGTCCCTTGGGGGCGGGTGGCTACACCTTC

d_gene: TRBD1
v_gene: TRBV27
j_gene: TRBJ1-5
abundance: NA
CDR3aa: CASSLTTGGQPQHF
CDR3nt: TGTGCCAGCAGTTTAACGACAGGGGGCCAGCCCCAGCATTTT

d_gene: TRBD2
v_gene: TRBV25-1
j_gene: TRBJ2-3
abundance: NA
CDR3aa: CASSPSGWGTDTQYF
CDR3nt: TGTGCCAGCAGTCCTAGCGGGTGGGGCACAGATACGCAGTATTTT

d_gene: NA
v_gene: TRBV27
j_gene: TRBJ1-5
abundance: NA
CDR3aa: CASSPSQAQLNQPQHF
CDR3nt: TGTGCCAGCAGTCCTTCCCAGGCCCAGCTTAATCAGCCCCAGCATTTT

d_gene: NA
v_gene: TRBV6-5
j_gene: TRBJ2-7
abundance: once
CDR3aa: CASWGLNSYEQYF
CDR3nt: TGTGCCAGCTGGGGGTTAAATTCCTACGAGCAGTACTTC

d_gene: TRBD1
v_gene: TRBV19
j_gene: TRBJ1-5
abundance: NA
CDR3aa: CASSPISQGQHNQPQHF
CDR3nt: TGTGCCAGTAGTCCAATCTCACAGGGGCAACACAATCAGCCCCAGCATTTT

d_gene: NA
v_gene: TRBV13
j_gene: TRBJ2-1
abundance: once
CDR3aa: CASSSSSWTVTYNEQFF
CDR3nt: TGTGCCAGCAGCTCCTCCTCTTGGACAGTGACCTACAATGAGCAGTTCTTC

d_gene: TRBD2
v_gene: TRBV30
j_gene: TRBJ2-1
abundance: NA
CDR3aa: CAWSVLAGVEQFF
CDR3nt: TGTGCCTGGAGTGTACTAGCGGGGGTTGAGCAGTTCTTC

d_gene: TRBD1
v_gene: TRBV5-1
j_gene: TRBJ1-2
abundance: NA
CDR3aa: CASSLASGTDYGYTF
CDR3nt: TGCGCCAGCAGCTTAGCGTCCGGGACAGACTATGGCTACACCTTC

d_gene: TRBD1
v_gene: TRBV14
j_gene: TRBJ1-2
abundance: once
CDR3aa: CASSQSGTAYYGYTF
CDR3nt: TGTGCCAGCAGCCAATCCGGGACAGCCTATTATGGCTACACCTTC

d_gene: NA
v_gene: TRBV6-4
j_gene: TRBJ1-1
abundance: NA
CDR3aa: CASSDEIGREAFF
CDR3nt: TGTGCCAGCAGTGACGAGATTGGGAGGGAAGCTTTCTTT

d_gene: NA
v_gene: TRBV6-5
j_gene: TRBJ2-3
abundance: NA
CDR3aa: CASSYSTVSRTDTQYF
CDR3nt: TGTGCCAGCAGTTACTCGACAGTTTCCCGCACAGATACGCAGTATTTT

d_gene: TRBD1
v_gene: TRBV5-1
j_gene: TRBJ1-1
abundance: NA
CDR3aa: CASSPGTGREAFF
CDR3nt: TGCGCCAGCAGCCCCGGGACAGGGAGGGAAGCTTTCTTT

d_gene: NA
v_gene: TRBV3-1/TRBV3-2
j_gene: TRBJ1-4
abundance: NA
CDR3aa: CASRSGGRKLFF
CDR3nt: TGTGCCAGCAGGTCCGGCGGGAGAAAACTGTTTTTT

d_gene: NA
v_gene: TRBV10-1
j_gene: TRBJ2-5
abundance: NA
CDR3aa: CASSESGIETQYF
CDR3nt: TGCGCCAGCAGTGAGTCCGGGATAGAGACCCAGTACTTC